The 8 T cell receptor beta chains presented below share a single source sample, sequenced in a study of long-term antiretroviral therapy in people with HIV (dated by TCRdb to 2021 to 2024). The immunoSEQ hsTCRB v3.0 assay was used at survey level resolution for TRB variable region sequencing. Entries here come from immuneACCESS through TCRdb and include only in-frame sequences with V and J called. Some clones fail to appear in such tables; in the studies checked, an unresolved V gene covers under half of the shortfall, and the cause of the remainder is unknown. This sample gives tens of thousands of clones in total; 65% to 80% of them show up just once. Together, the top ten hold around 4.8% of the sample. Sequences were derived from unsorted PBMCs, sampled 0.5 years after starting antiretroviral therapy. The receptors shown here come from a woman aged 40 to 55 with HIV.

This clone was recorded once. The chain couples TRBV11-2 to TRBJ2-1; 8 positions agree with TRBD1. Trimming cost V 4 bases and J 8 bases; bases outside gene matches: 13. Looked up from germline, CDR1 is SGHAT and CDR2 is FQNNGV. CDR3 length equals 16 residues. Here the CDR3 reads CASSSAQTGVSDEQFF. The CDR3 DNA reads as TGTGCCAGCAGCTCGGCTCAGACAGGGGTAAGCGATGAGCAGTTCTTC.

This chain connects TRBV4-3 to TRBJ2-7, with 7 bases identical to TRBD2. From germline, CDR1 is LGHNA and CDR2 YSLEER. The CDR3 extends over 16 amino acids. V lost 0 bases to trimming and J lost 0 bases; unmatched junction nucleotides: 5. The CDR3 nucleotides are TGCGCCAGCAGCCAAGATGGGGAGGGATCCTCCTACGAGCAGTACTTC. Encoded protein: CASSQDGEGSSYEQYF.

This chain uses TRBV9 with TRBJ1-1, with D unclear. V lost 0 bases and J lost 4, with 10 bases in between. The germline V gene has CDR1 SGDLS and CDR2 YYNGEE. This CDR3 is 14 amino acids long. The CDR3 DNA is TGTGCCAGCAGCGTAGACCTAATGGGCACTGAAGCTTTCTTT. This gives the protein CASSVDLMGTEAFF.

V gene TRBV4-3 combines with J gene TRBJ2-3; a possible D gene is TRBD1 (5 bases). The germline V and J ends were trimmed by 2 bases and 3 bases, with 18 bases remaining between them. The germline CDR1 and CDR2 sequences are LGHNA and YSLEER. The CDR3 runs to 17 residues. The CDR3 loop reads CASSQFGKGAGTDTQYF. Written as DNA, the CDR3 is TGCGCCAGCAGCCAATTTGGGAAAGGGGCAGGGACAGATACGCAGTATTTT.

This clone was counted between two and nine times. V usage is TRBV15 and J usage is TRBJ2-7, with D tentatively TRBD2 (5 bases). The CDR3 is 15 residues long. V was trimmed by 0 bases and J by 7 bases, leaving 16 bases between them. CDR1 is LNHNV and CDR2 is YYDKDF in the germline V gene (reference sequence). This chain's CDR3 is CATSRDIGHSGEQYF. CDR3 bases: TGTGCCACCAGCAGAGATATCGGCCATTCGGGGGAGCAGTACTTC.

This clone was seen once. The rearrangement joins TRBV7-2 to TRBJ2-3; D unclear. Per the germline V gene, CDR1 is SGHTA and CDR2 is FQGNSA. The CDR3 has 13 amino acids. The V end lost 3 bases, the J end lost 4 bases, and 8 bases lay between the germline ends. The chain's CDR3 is CASSFSRSDTQYF. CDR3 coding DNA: TGTGCCAGCAGCTTTTCCAGGTCAGATACGCAGTATTTT.

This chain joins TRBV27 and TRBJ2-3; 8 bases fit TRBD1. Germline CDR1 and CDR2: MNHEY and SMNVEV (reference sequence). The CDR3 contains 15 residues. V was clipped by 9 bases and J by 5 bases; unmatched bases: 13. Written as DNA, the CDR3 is TGTGCCAGTGCCGACAGGGGACCCTTCGGAGATACGCAGTATTTT. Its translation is CASADRGPFGDTQYF.

CDR3 region: CASSYSPTFINEKLFF. Written as DNA, the CDR3 is TGTGCCAGCAGTTATTCTCCAACCTTCATTAATGAAAAACTGTTTTTT. V gene TRBV6-7 combines with J gene TRBJ1-4; no firm D call. TRBV6-7 has ORF status, its function being uncertain. Between the trimmed V and J ends, which lost 3 bases and 4 bases, there was a span of 15 bases. This CDR3 is built from 16 residues.